This is a list of T cell receptor beta chains from one sample in a study of T cells in Graves' hyperthyroidism and ophthalmopathy. TCRdb analysed the multiplex PCR reads with MiXCR anew, one entry per CDR3 protein. Of about 400,000 distinct CDR3 sequences listed, under 15% are singletons. Material for sequencing was blood. The receptors shown here come from a woman aged 30 to 39 with Graves' hyperthyroidism. Both conserved end residues are part of each CDR3. D genes are given only for firm matches. Not every row has a clone size; where given, it reads once, few, many or a size class.

CDR3aa	CDR3nt	v_gene	j_gene	len	d_gene	abundance
CSARGTGEDVHTDTQYF	TGCAGTGCTAGGGGGACAGGGGAAGATGTACACACAGATACGCAGTATTTT	TRBV20-1	TRBJ2-3	17	TRBD1	once
CASAMDSFNQPQHF	TGTGCCAGCGCAATGGACAGCTTCAATCAGCCCCAGCATTTT	TRBV2	TRBJ1-5	14	NA	many
CASSSPSGTSGSTDTQYF	TGTGCCAGCAGCTCGCCGTCCGGGACTAGCGGGAGCACAGATACGCAGTATTTT	TRBV7-2	TRBJ2-3	18	TRBD2	many
CASSPAWGSYNEQFF	TGTGCCAGCAGCCCGGCTTGGGGCTCCTACAATGAGCAGTTCTTC	TRBV7-6	TRBJ2-1	15	NA	NA
CSAWGVNYGYTF	TGCAGTGCTTGGGGGGTTAACTATGGCTACACCTTC	TRBV20-1	TRBJ1-2	12	NA	few
CASSFLQGRFYEQYF	TGCGCCAGCAGCTTCCTCCAGGGGCGGTTCTACGAGCAGTACTTC	TRBV5-1	TRBJ2-7	15	NA	many
CASSQGFTTQYF	TGTGCCAGCAGCCAGGGGTTCACGACCCAGTACTTC	TRBV6-1	TRBJ2-5	12	NA	many
CSVQPGLGTDTQYF	TGCAGCGTTCAACCGGGACTAGGCACAGATACGCAGTATTTT	TRBV29-1	TRBJ2-3	14	TRBD2	few
CAIGREETQYF	TGTGCCATCGGCAGGGAAGAGACCCAGTACTTC	TRBV10-3	TRBJ2-5	11	NA	NA
CASSPGTGTNYGYTF	TGTGCCAGCAGCCCCGGGACAGGTACTAACTATGGCTACACCTTC	TRBV5-8	TRBJ1-2	15	TRBD1	NA
CASSSQGGGLSKNIQYF	TGTGCCAGCAGCTCCCAGGGCGGGGGCTTGTCCAAAAACATTCAGTACTTC	TRBV7-9	TRBJ2-4	17	NA	NA
CSARDQGGRASYNEQFF	TGCAGTGCTAGAGATCAGGGCGGGAGGGCTTCCTACAATGAGCAGTTCTTC	TRBV20-1	TRBJ2-1	17	TRBD2	many
CASSQGGMRDSLREAFF	TGTGCCAGCAGCCAGGGGGGAATGCGGGACAGCCTCCGGGAAGCTTTCTTT	TRBV5-6	TRBJ1-1	17	TRBD1	many
CSARTPSSYEQYF	TGCAGTGCCAGGACTCCCTCCTCCTACGAGCAGTACTTC	TRBV20-1	TRBJ2-7	13	NA	few